These 15 T cell receptor beta chains were all obtained from the same sample, sequenced in a study of CD8+ T cells in alopecia areata. Investigators isolated RNA and reverse transcribed it into cDNA to act as the sequencing template. TCRdb's copy holds only in-frame clones and misses some; the assay was immunoSEQ multiplex PCR. The sample has some 170,000 clones, 40% to 65% seen once. As to treatment: oral pan-JAK inhibitor, 5-10 mg twice daily. Sequenced here: CD8+ T cells sorted from blood, sampled at week 24, from a patient treated with tofacitinib. These receptors were collected from a human donor with alopecia areata.

V usage is TRBV30 and J usage is TRBJ2-5, with D possibly called TRBD1 or TRBD2 (5 bases each). Trimming pared 2 bases from V and 2 bases from J, leaving 18 bases between. Germline V gene lookup returns CDR1 GTSNPN and CDR2 SVGIG (reference sequence). This CDR3 is built from 16 residues. The CDR3 loop is CAWSTYGGLGQETQYF. CDR3 in DNA: TGTGCCTGGAGTACCTATGGGGGTTTGGGGCAAGAGACCCAGTACTTC.

This clone was counted once. The chain has TRBV9 and TRBJ2-7; no firm D call. This CDR3 is built from 16 residues. Germline CDR1 and CDR2: SGDLS and YYNGEE. Trimming stripped 4 bases from V and 3 bases from J, with 20 bases between. CDR3: CASSPRQVPTLYEQYF. For the CDR3, the DNA is TGTGCCAGCAGCCCCCGGCAGGTCCCAACCCTCTACGAGCAGTACTTC.

The rearrangement links TRBV27 to TRBJ1-1, with TRBD1 as a possible D gene (6 bases). Between the trimmed V and J ends, which lost 6 bases and 4 bases, there was a span of 15 bases. CDR3 length: 14 residues. Germline V CDR1 and CDR2: MNHEY, SMNVEV (reference sequence). The chain's CDR3 is CASSSGGAGTEAFF. For the CDR3, the DNA is TGTGCCAGCAGCTCTGGGGGCGCGGGCACTGAAGCTTTCTTT.

The chain employs TRBV10-3 and TRBJ2-7, with 8 bases matching TRBD1. The V segment lost 4 bases and the J segment 5 bases; nucleotides outside the gene matches: 10. The CDR3 sequence is 15 residues long. CDR1 and CDR2 from the germline V gene are ENHRY and SYGVKD. CDR3 DNA: TGTGCCATCAGTGTGACCAGACAGGGGCAACACGAGCAGTACTTC. Protein sequence: CAISVTRQGQHEQYF.

This clone was observed a handful of times. The chain combines TRBV4-3 with TRBJ1-2; no reliable D call. V lost 0 bases and J 4 bases, leaving 12 bases between the germline ends. There are 15 residues in the CDR3. From germline, CDR1 is LGHNA and CDR2 YSLEER. The CDR3 loop is CASSQDRGRTYGYTF. CDR3 in DNA: TGCGCCAGCAGCCAAGATCGAGGGCGGACCTATGGCTACACCTTC.

At least ten counts were recorded for this clone. The chain couples TRBV29-1 to TRBJ2-7; 7 bases fit TRBD1. Trimming took 6 bases from V and 1 from J; bases not matched to a gene: 3. This CDR3 region has 12 residues. The germline gives CDR1 SQVTM, CDR2 ANQGSEA. This CDR3 reads CSVEQGSYEQYF. Here the CDR3 DNA reads TGCAGCGTAGAACAGGGGTCCTACGAGCAGTACTTC.

V usage is TRBV7-9 and J usage is TRBJ2-3; D remains ambiguous. The CDR3 contains 16 residues. V dropped 4 bases and J dropped 2 bases, with 16 bases sitting between them. Germline V gene lookup returns CDR1 SEHNR and CDR2 FQNEAQ (reference sequence). Here the CDR3 reads CASSSPDPDLTDTQYF. The CDR3 DNA reads TGTGCCAGCAGCTCTCCGGACCCTGATCTCACAGATACGCAGTATTTT.

This chain uses TRBV4-3 with TRBJ2-1; 10 nucleotides align to TRBD2. The CDR3 covers 15 residues. V shed 1 base and J 4 bases; nucleotides not matched to a gene: 1. The germline V gene encodes CDR1 LGHNA and CDR2 YSLEER. This chain's CDR3 is CASSQGTSGYNEQFF. The CDR3 DNA is TGCGCCAGCAGCCAAGGGACTAGCGGTTACAATGAGCAGTTCTTC.

The CDR3 protein is CASSLSSWMNTEAFF. In DNA form, the CDR3 reads TGTGCCAGCAGTTTATCGTCTTGGATGAACACTGAAGCTTTCTTT. This chain uses TRBV27 with TRBJ1-1; D is undetermined. With 0 bases removed from V and 0 bases from J, the gap between germline ends came to 8 bases. Germline loops: CDR1 MNHEY, CDR2 SMNVEV (reference sequence). The CDR3 consists of 15 residues.

The chain couples TRBV2 to TRBJ1-5; D gene uncertain. This CDR3 has 14 residues. Germline assignment: CDR1 SNHLY and CDR2 FYNNEI. The V end lost 6 bases, the J end lost 0 bases, and 9 bases lay between the germline ends. Written as DNA, the CDR3 is TGTGCCAGCAGAAGTGCGTCTAGCAATCAGCCCCAGCATTTT. Amino acids: CASRSASSNQPQHF.

This chain connects TRBV15 to TRBJ1-2; tentative D call: TRBD1 (5 bases). This CDR3 spans 11 amino acids. The V and J ends lost 11 bases and 8 bases respectively, with 15 bases between them. Germline V lookup: CDR1 LNHNV, CDR2 YYDKDF (reference sequence). CDR3 loop: CAAGGREGYTF. The CDR3 DNA is TGTGCCGCAGGAGGCAGGGAGGGCTACACCTTC.

V gene TRBV7-7 combines with J gene TRBJ2-1; 7 nucleotides agree with TRBD2. Germline assignment: CDR1 SSHAT and CDR2 FNYEAQ (reference sequence). The CDR3 extends over 14 amino acids. Trimming took 6 bases from V and 5 from J; bases not matched to a gene: 7. The CDR3 sequence: CASRGERDHNEQFF. The CDR3 DNA sequence: TGTGCCAGCAGAGGGGAGCGGGACCACAATGAGCAGTTCTTC. Looking up the rest from reference TRBV7-7 and TRBJ2-1 gives the full variable domain: GAGVSQSPRYKVTKRGQDVTLRCDPISSHATLYWYQQALGQGPEFLTYFNYEAQPDKSGLPSDRFSAERPEGSISTLTIQRTEQRDSAMYRCASRGERDHNEQFFGPGTRLTVL.

V is TRBV10-2 and J is TRBJ2-7, with 11 positions matching TRBD2. The CDR3 contains 14 residues. Germline assignment: CDR1 WSHSY and CDR2 SAAADI. V trimming: 4 bases; J trimming: 5 bases; junction bases outside the gene matches: 4. The CDR3 spells CASSGVSGRDEQYF. DNA for the CDR3: TGCGCCAGCAGTGGAGTTAGCGGGAGGGACGAGCAGTACTTC.

The gene calls are TRBV5-6 and TRBJ1-5; D is uncertain. V was pared by 1 base and J by 3 bases, with 8 bases between. From germline, CDR1 is SGHDT and CDR2 YYEEEE. This CDR3 contains 14 residues. CDR3 sequence (DNA): TGTGCCAGCAGCTTGTGGGAATACAATCAGCCCCAGCATTTT. Residues: CASSLWEYNQPQHF.

The V and J genes are TRBV9 and TRBJ2-3, with D uncertain. With 0 bases removed from V and 2 bases from J, the gap between germline ends came to 10 bases. The germline gives CDR1 SGDLS, CDR2 YYNGEE. This CDR3 spans 15 amino acids. The CDR3 region has the DNA TGTGCCAGCAGCGTAGAGGGCCAAAACACAGATACGCAGTATTTT. Translating gives CASSVEGQNTDTQYF.